This is a list of T cell receptor beta chains from one sample in a study of cytomegalovirus exposure and HLA in healthy donors. Clones were sequenced by immunoSEQ multiplex PCR, and TCRdb holds only the in-frame ones, with some missing. The sample carries more than 120,000 clones, roughly 74% recorded once. Input material: PBMCs. The receptor set was obtained from a woman aged 40 to 50 in good health and CMV-seropositive. The CDR3 runs from the conserved cysteine through the conserved F or W. The D gene is left open where the match is weak. Part of the rows lack a size; the others show once, few, many or a class for expanded clones.

>-|TRBV7-9|TRBJ2-1|-
CSSSFANNEQFF
TGTTCCAGCAGCTTCGCGAACAATGAGCAGTTCTTC
>TRBD1|TRBV30|TRBJ1-2|few
CAWSTGEDYGYTF
TGTGCCTGGAGTACAGGGGAGGACTATGGCTACACCTTC
>-|TRBV25-1|TRBJ1-4|-
CASRRTHTNEKLFF
TGTGCCAGCCGCCGGACACACACAAATGAAAAACTGTTTTTT
>TRBD2|TRBV11-2|TRBJ2-1|-
CASSSRDPGLGRLEFF
TGTGCCAGCAGTTCTCGTGATCCGGGACTAGGCAGGTTGGAGTTCTTC
>TRBD2|TRBV10-1|TRBJ2-1|-
CASSERTSDYNEQFF
TGCGCCAGCAGTGAGAGGACTAGCGACTACAATGAGCAGTTCTTC
>-|TRBV2|TRBJ2-3|once
CASSESSGTDTQYF
TGTGCCAGCAGTGAAAGTAGCGGCACAGATACGCAGTATTTT
>TRBD2|TRBV5-4|TRBJ2-1|-
CASSQDGASGSNEQFF
TGTGCCAGCAGCCAAGATGGGGCTAGCGGGAGTAATGAGCAGTTCTTC
>-|TRBV5-5|TRBJ1-2|few
CASSSAGDNHYTF
TGTGCCAGCAGCTCCGCCGGGGACAATCACTACACCTTC
>-|TRBV27|TRBJ2-7|-
CASSLGGEGYEQYF
TGTGCCAGCAGTTTAGGAGGGGAAGGCTACGAGCAGTACTTC
>-|TRBV5-4|TRBJ2-2|-
CASSPGRPNTGELFF
TGTGCCAGCAGCCCGGGGAGACCGAACACCGGGGAGCTGTTTTTT
>TRBD2|TRBV2|TRBJ2-7|-
CASSEGGRPYEQYF
TGTGCCAGCAGTGAAGGCGGGAGGCCCTACGAGCAGTACTTC
>-|TRBV27|TRBJ2-1|-
CASSYGGDEQFF
TGTGCCAGCAGCTATGGGGGCGATGAGCAGTTCTTC
>-|TRBV19|TRBJ1-2|-
CASSWREGNYGYTF
TGTGCCAGTAGTTGGCGGGAGGGTAACTATGGCTACACCTTC
>TRBD1|TRBV7-9|TRBJ2-7|once
CASSSWPAGGYEQYF
TGTGCCAGCAGCTCCTGGCCGGCAGGGGGCTACGAGCAGTACTTC
>-|TRBV7-2|TRBJ1-1|-
CASSLAEGYTEAFF
TGTGCCAGCAGCTTAGCGGAGGGATACACTGAAGCTTTCTTT
>TRBD1|TRBV5-1|TRBJ2-2|-
CASSITGTGNTGELFF
TGCGCCAGCAGCATCACCGGGACAGGGAACACCGGGGAGCTGTTTTTT
>TRBD1|TRBV11-3|TRBJ2-3|-
CASEDRGPNTQYF
TGTGCCAGCGAGGACAGGGGGCCGAATACGCAGTATTTT
>-|TRBV28|TRBJ1-2|-
CASSFRVSGYTF
TGTGCCAGCAGTTTCAGGGTATCCGGCTACACCTTC
>TRBD1|TRBV5-1|TRBJ2-7|-
CASNPGTASYEQYF
TGCGCCAGCAACCCCGGGACAGCCTCCTACGAGCAGTACTTC
>TRBD1|TRBV11-2|TRBJ2-1|-
CASSWGQGWNEQFF
TGTGCCAGCAGCTGGGGACAGGGCTGGAATGAGCAGTTCTTC
>-|TRBV28|TRBJ2-3|-
CASSPLQTATDTQYF
TGTGCCAGCAGTCCCCTCCAGACAGCCACAGATACGCAGTATTTT
>TRBD2|TRBV4-1|TRBJ2-4|-
CASSPTGGRNIQYF
TGCGCCAGCAGCCCCACGGGAGGAAGAAACATTCAGTACTTC
>TRBD2|TRBV7-3|TRBJ2-1|-
CSSSLSGGLAGGEQFF
TGTTCCAGCAGTCTCTCGGGGGGACTAGCAGGCGGTGAGCAGTTCTTC
>-|TRBV7-2|TRBJ2-5|-
CASSLGYISETQYF
TGTGCCAGCAGCTTAGGGTACATATCAGAGACCCAGTACTTC
>-|TRBV7-9|TRBJ2-2|-
CASSFGDSLGAGELFF
TGTGCCAGCAGCTTCGGGGACTCCTTAGGCGCCGGGGAGCTGTTTTTT